This TCR beta chain was identified during a study of vaccination and CD4 T cells after COVID-19. The sample's treatment: roughly nine-day PBMC culture with coronavirus spike peptide pools or control peptides (ViraFEST assay). This clonotype turned up a few times. Its antigen is currently unknown. Germline CDR1 DFQATT, CDR2 SNEGSKA (reference sequence). The junction had 5 bases not matched to a gene; V was cut back by 6 bases and J by 1 base. The length of the CDR3 is 13 residues. The Oncomine TCR Beta short-read assay was what sequenced the DNA obtained from cultured CD4+ T cells. TCRdb passed the PCR reads through MiXCR, listing each CDR3 protein once. The sample lists 15,000 or so distinct CDR3 sequences, about 54% occurring once.

The chain has TRBV20-1 and TRBJ1-1, with TRBD1 identical over 7 bases. The sequenced sample consisted of CD4+ T cells from blood, cultured in vitro. The sequence came from a human donor who had recovered from COVID-19. The CDR3 region has the DNA TGCAGTGCCTGGGGACAGACGAACACTGAAGCTTTCTTT. Translating gives CSAWGQTNTEAFF.